A single sample gave rise to the 20 T cell receptor beta chains below, sequenced in a study of cytomegalovirus exposure and HLA in healthy donors. This PCR relied on a set of 60 Vbeta primers and 13 Jbeta primers. Clones were read by immunoSEQ multiplex PCR, and TCRdb kept only the in-frame ones, dropping some. The table includes approximately 120,000 clones, around 85% detected once. The sequenced material came from PBMCs. The receptors derive from a woman aged 30 to 39 in good health and CMV-seropositive.

The genes are TRBV19 and TRBJ1-5; the D is unclear. Trimming removed 5 bases from V and 7 bases from J, with 12 bases in between. CDR1 is LNHDA and CDR2 is SQIVND in the germline V gene (reference sequence). The CDR3 extends over 13 amino acids. The CDR3 reads CASSWAPGQPQHF. Written as DNA, the CDR3 is TGTGCCAGTAGTTGGGCCCCAGGACAGCCCCAGCATTTT.

This sequence joins TRBV30 and TRBJ1-2; D call uncertain. V was trimmed by 4 bases and J by 8 bases, leaving 20 bases between them. Germline CDR1 reads GTSNPN; CDR2 reads SVGIG (reference sequence). The CDR3 is 14 residues long. CDR3 nucleotide sequence: TGTGCCTGGAATCGGGGAGGAGGTGCGGACGGCTACACCTTC. It yields the protein CAWNRGGGADGYTF.

V usage is TRBV11-2 and J usage is TRBJ2-7, with TRBD2 as a possible D gene (6 bases). Trimming shortened V by 5 bases and J by 0 bases, and 17 bases separated the two germline ends. This CDR3 region has 16 residues. The V gene's germline CDR1 is SGHAT and CDR2 FQNNGV. The CDR3 is CASSPTGTHLSYEQYF. Here the CDR3 DNA reads TGTGCCAGCAGCCCCACCGGGACTCACCTCTCCTACGAGCAGTACTTC.

The J gene is TRBJ2-1, the V gene TRBV6-1, with TRBD2 matching over 15 bases. The V gene's germline CDR1 is MNHNS and CDR2 SASEGT. With 4 bases clipped from V and 7 bases from J, the junction kept 2 bases outside the gene matches. CDR3 length: 15 residues. CDR3 coding DNA: TGTGCCAGCAGTGGGGGGACTAGCGGGAGGAATGAGCAGTTCTTC. Its protein is CASSGGTSGRNEQFF.

The gene calls are TRBV5-6 and TRBJ2-1; 8 bases agree with TRBD2. Germline values: CDR1 SGHDT, CDR2 YYEEEE. The J segment lost 8 bases and the V segment lost 5 bases, leaving 3 bases of the junction unmatched. This CDR3 region has 12 residues. CDR3 sequence reads: CASRGLVDEQFF. The CDR3 DNA is TGTGCCAGCAGGGGACTAGTGGATGAGCAGTTCTTC.

V gene TRBV5-6 combines with J gene TRBJ1-2; 10 bases line up with TRBD1. With V trimmed by 5 bases and J by 2 bases, 6 bases remained unmatched. Germline CDR1 is SGHDT and CDR2 is YYEEEE. The length of the CDR3 is 15 residues. CDR3 nucleotides: TGTGCCAGCAGACCCCCGACAGGGGGCAACTATGGCTACACCTTC. It translates to CASRPPTGGNYGYTF.

The J gene is TRBJ2-7, the V gene TRBV29-1; D is unclear. Per germline, CDR1 SQVTM and CDR2 ANQGSEA. The CDR3 is made up of 14 amino acids. Trimming left V 6 bases short and J 2 bases short, with 17 bases between. The CDR3 reads CSVLEQSFAYEQYF. The DNA for the CDR3 is TGCAGCGTCCTCGAGCAAAGTTTTGCCTACGAGCAGTACTTC.

This clone was found a few times. The chain links TRBV2 to TRBJ2-3; possibly TRBD1 for D (5 bases). This CDR3 has 13 residues. Germline V gene data show CDR1 as SNHLY and CDR2 as FYNNEI. Here the CDR3 DNA reads TGTGCTCCACAGCAGGGATTTGGGGATACGCAGTATTTT. Protein sequence: CAPQQGFGDTQYF.

Details on this clone: The sample contains more than one DNA sequence encoding this CDR3. The J gene is TRBJ1-5, the V gene TRBV30, with D possibly matching TRBD1 (6 bases). V lost 0 bases and J 5 bases, leaving 8 bases between the germline ends. CDR1 GTSNPN and CDR2 SVGIG come from the germline V gene (reference sequence). The CDR3 length is 13 residues. The CDR3 sequence: CAWSVQGDQPQHF. The CDR3 nucleotides are TGTGCCTGGAGTGTACAGGGTGATCAGCCCCAGCATTTT.

This chain uses TRBV7-8 with TRBJ2-4; 8 positions match TRBD2. This CDR3 comprises 18 residues. V lost 4 bases and J lost 5; bases outside the gene matches: 16. From germline, CDR1 is SGHVS and CDR2 FQNEAQ. The CDR3 region is CASSSLRLAPRGENIQYF. For the CDR3, the DNA is TGTGCCAGCAGCTCCCTTAGACTAGCGCCAAGGGGGGAAAACATTCAGTACTTC.

This clone was detected once. One end of the junction varies from germline; a read error may be responsible. This chain links TRBV7-7 with TRBJ1-4; no clear D. Germline values: CDR1 SSHAT, CDR2 FNYEAQ (reference sequence). The CDR3 consists of 12 residues. This CDR3 is CASSIDGEKLFF. The CDR3 nucleotides are TGTGCTAGCAGCATCGACGGGGAAAAACTGTTTTTT.

The chain uses TRBV5-1 and TRBJ1-2; 7 nucleotides agree with TRBD1. Trimming removed 1 base from V and 3 bases from J; junction bases left unmatched: 9. The CDR3 runs to 16 residues. Germline assignment: CDR1 SGHRS and CDR2 YFSETQ. In DNA, the CDR3 is TGCGCCAGCAGCTTGTTAGGGGGCGCGGGACACTATGGCTACACCTTC. Translating gives CASSLLGGAGHYGYTF.

The chain joins TRBV10-3 to TRBJ2-1; 12 positions match TRBD1. V trimming: 2 bases; J trimming: 12 bases; junction bases outside the gene matches: 8. The V gene's germline CDR1 is ENHRY and CDR2 SYGVKD. The CDR3 sequence is 15 residues long. CDR3 nucleotide sequence: TGTGCCATCAGTGAGACGCGGGACAGGGGGCAGGGGCAGTTCTTC. It specifies CAISETRDRGQGQFF.

The chain couples TRBV6-6 to TRBJ1-2; perhaps TRBD1 as D (6 bases). Trimming left V 2 bases short and J 8 bases short, with 12 bases between. This CDR3 region has 13 residues. Germline CDR1 reads MNHNY; CDR2 reads SVGAGI (reference sequence). This CDR3 is CASSYGGARGYTF. For the CDR3, the DNA is TGTGCCAGCAGTTACGGGGGGGCTAGGGGCTACACCTTC.

As regards this clone: The junction departs from the called germline gene at one end, perhaps through a read error. This sequence joins TRBV5-6 and TRBJ1-1; D remains ambiguous. CDR1 is SGHDT and CDR2 is YYEEEE in the germline V gene. The CDR3 contains 15 residues. As DNA, the CDR3 is TGTGCCAGCAGCTTGATACAGTCGGGGAACTCTGAAGCTTTCTTT. Protein: CASSLIQSGNSEAFF.

The V and J genes are TRBV5-4 and TRBJ2-1, with 13 bases lining up with TRBD2. Germline CDR1 is SGHNT and CDR2 is YYREEE (reference sequence). This CDR3 has 19 residues. The J segment lost 9 bases and the V segment lost 0 bases, leaving 15 bases of the junction unmatched. CDR3 sequence (DNA): TGTGCCAGCAGCTTGGGGCCCCCATCGACTAGCGGGGGGTTGGGTGAGCAGTTCTTC. Translated, it gives CASSLGPPSTSGGLGEQFF.

This clone was counted only a few times. The V call is TRBV7-3, the J call TRBJ2-7; 9 bases match TRBD1. The CDR3 contains 16 residues. In germline, CDR1 is SGHTA, CDR2 FQGTGA. Trimming cost V 5 bases and J 5 bases; bases outside gene matches: 13. CDR3 nucleotide sequence: TGTGCCAGCAGCCCCTGGCGGTCCGACAGGGGGAACGAGCAGTACTTC. It specifies CASSPWRSDRGNEQYF.

The chain is built from TRBV2 and TRBJ2-7; unclear D gene. V lost 6 bases and J 4 bases, leaving 7 bases between the germline ends. The germline CDR1 and CDR2 sequences are SNHLY and FYNNEI. The CDR3 consists of 11 residues. The CDR3 protein is CASRESYEQYF. CDR3 DNA sequence: TGTGCCAGCAGGGAGTCGTACGAGCAGTACTTC.

The V and J genes are TRBV28 and TRBJ2-1, with TRBD2 identical over 11 bases. CDR3 size: 12 residues. V lost 5 bases to trimming and J lost 14 bases; unmatched junction nucleotides: 5. Germline values: CDR1 MDHEN, CDR2 SYDVKM. The CDR3 reads CASSESTSGEFF. As DNA, the CDR3 is TGTGCCAGCAGTGAATCGACTAGCGGGGAGTTCTTC. The variable domain in full, completed from reference TRBV28 and TRBJ2-1, reads DVKVTQSSRYLVKRTGEKVFLECVQDMDHENMFWYRQDPGLGLRLIYFSYDVKMKEKGDIPEGYSVSREKKERFSLILESASTNQTSMYLCASSESTSGEFFGPGTRLTVL.

The chain joins TRBV5-1 to TRBJ2-1; a possible D gene is TRBD2 (6 bases). The V gene's germline CDR1 is SGHRS and CDR2 YFSETQ. Trimming took off 1 base at V and 4 bases at J, with 12 bases between the two ends. CDR3 length: 15 residues. For the CDR3, the DNA is TGCGCCAGCAGCTTGATTGGGGGGACTTACAATGAGCAGTTCTTC. Translated, it gives CASSLIGGTYNEQFF.